Following are 30 T cell receptor beta chains from one sample sequenced in a study of shared clonotypes between healthy human individuals. Some clones are missing from TCRdb's copy, which holds only in-frame ones; the method was immunoSEQ multiplex PCR. The repertoire holds roughly 2 million clones, with around 96% as singletons. It was CD45RO-negative cells, positively selected for CCR7, that made up naive CD8 cells, with terminally differentiated effector memory CD45RA+ cells excluded. The sequencing input was naive CD8+ T cells sorted from blood. These receptors were taken from a young man in good health.

This clone appeared a single time. V usage is TRBV9 and J usage is TRBJ2-1, with TRBD2 identical over 11 bases. J lost 10 bases, V lost 2 bases, and 5 bases had no gene match. This CDR3 has 14 amino acids. Germline V gene lookup returns CDR1 SGDLS and CDR2 YYNGEE. The CDR3 loop reads CASSVGLAGLEQFF. CDR3 DNA: TGTGCCAGCAGCGTCGGACTAGCGGGCCTGGAGCAGTTCTTC.

This clone came up once. This sequence joins TRBV4-1 and TRBJ1-1, with TRBD1 matching 9 bases. Germline CDR1 is MGHRA and CDR2 is YSYEKL. V was clipped by 0 bases and J by 0 bases; unmatched bases: 5. The CDR3 loop spans 17 amino acids. CDR3 DNA: TGCGCCAGCAGCCAAGAGGGACAGGGTTTCATGAACACTGAAGCTTTCTTT. This gives the protein CASSQEGQGFMNTEAFF.

In its sample, this clone was seen once. The rearrangement uses TRBV11-2 and TRBJ1-4, with a possible D match to TRBD1 (6 bases). The CDR3 has 15 amino acids. Germline V lookup: CDR1 SGHAT, CDR2 FQNNGV. Deletions cut 5 bases from V and 3 bases from J, with 13 bases between. The CDR3 reads CASSLHRVPNEKLFF. CDR3 DNA sequence: TGTGCCAGCAGCCTCCACAGGGTACCTAATGAAAAACTGTTTTTT.

V and J are TRBV5-4 and TRBJ2-3; D might be TRBD1 or TRBD2, each matching 6 bases. V lost 1 base and J lost 1, with 13 bases in between. The germline CDR1 and CDR2 sequences are SGHNT and YYREEE (reference sequence). CDR3 length: 16 amino acids. The CDR3 DNA is TGTGCCAGCAGCTTGAATCTGGGGGGCGGCACAGATACGCAGTATTTT. It codes for CASSLNLGGGTDTQYF.

V is TRBV12-5 and J is TRBJ2-2; no clear D gene. This CDR3 is built from 12 residues. Germline V gene sequence: CDR1 LGHNT, CDR2 FRNRAP. Trimming left V 3 bases short and J 4 bases short, with 3 bases between. CDR3 sequence: CASGFGTGELFF. The CDR3 DNA is TGTGCTAGTGGTTTCGGCACCGGGGAGCTGTTTTTT. Complete variable domain (other parts from reference TRBV12-5 and TRBJ2-2): DARVTQTPRHKVTEMGQEVTMRCQPILGHNTVFWYRQTMMQGLELLAYFRNRAPLDDSGMPKDRFSAEMPDATLATLKIQPSEPRDSAVYFCASGFGTGELFFGEGSRLTVL.

This rearrangement joins TRBV7-9 to TRBJ1-1, with a possible D match to TRBD1 (6 bases). CDR3 length: 13 residues. V lost 1 base and J 8 bases, leaving 11 bases between the germline ends. Germline CDR1 SEHNR, CDR2 FQNEAQ (reference sequence). CDR3 region: CASSLDPGAEAFF. CDR3 bases: TGTGCCAGCAGCTTAGACCCAGGGGCGGAAGCTTTCTTT.

The chain employs TRBV6-1 and TRBJ2-7; possible D gene TRBD2, 6 bases. The CDR3 consists of 15 residues. Trimming removed 1 base from V and 3 bases from J, with 13 bases in between. Germline CDR1 MNHNS, CDR2 SASEGT. The CDR3 region has the DNA TGTGCCAGCAGTGAAGGGGGGGTGAAATTCTACGAGCAGTACTTC. Translation: CASSEGGVKFYEQYF.

The chain combines TRBV10-2 with TRBJ1-6; tentatively, D is TRBD1 (5 bases). Trimming left V 3 bases short and J 8 bases short, with 14 bases between. CDR1 is WSHSY, CDR2 SAAADI, per germline. This CDR3 has 15 residues. CDR3 residues: CASSDLLGTDSPLHF. The DNA of the CDR3 is TGCGCCAGCAGTGACCTACTGGGGACCGATTCACCCCTCCACTTT.

This clone has just one count. The V call is TRBV6-5, the J call TRBJ1-3; D possibly corresponds to TRBD1 (5 bases). This CDR3 region has 12 residues. V gave up 10 bases and J gave up 4 bases, with 11 bases separating them. Germline V gene lookup returns CDR1 MNHEY and CDR2 SVGAGI. CDR3 region: CATRGKGNTIYF. As DNA, the CDR3 is TGTGCCACCCGGGGCAAGGGAAACACCATATATTTT.

Worth noting for this clone: In the same sample, other DNA sequences code for this CDR3. The rearrangement links TRBV13 to TRBJ1-5; 8 positions agree with TRBD1. CDR3 size: 13 residues. V was clipped by 5 bases and J by 6 bases; unmatched bases: 3. Germline values: CDR1 PRHDT, CDR2 FYEKMQ (reference sequence). The CDR3 DNA follows: TGTGCCAGCAGCGCAGGGGGCGGTCAGCCCCAGCATTTT. Translated: CASSAGGGQPQHF.

J is TRBJ1-6 and V is TRBV7-6, with 8 nucleotides matching TRBD1. There are 15 residues in the CDR3. CDR1 is SGHVS, CDR2 FNYEAQ, per germline. Losses at the gene ends were 1 base for V and 9 bases for J; bases not matched to a gene: 5. DNA for the CDR3: TGTGCCAGCAGCTTAGGGCAGGGGGCTTTTTCACCCCTCCACTTT. This codes for CASSLGQGAFSPLHF.

The chain is built from TRBV4-3 and TRBJ2-2, with 12 bases fitting TRBD2. The CDR3 has 16 residues. After removal of 5 bases from V and 6 bases from J, the junction contained 7 bases not matched to a gene. CDR1 is LGHNA and CDR2 is YSLEER in the germline V gene. In DNA form, the CDR3 reads TGCGCCAGCAGCATTGGACTAGCGGGACGGGCCGGGGAGCTGTTTTTT. Residues: CASSIGLAGRAGELFF.

The chain is built from TRBV6-5 and TRBJ1-1; 8 bases map to TRBD1. Germline V lookup: CDR1 MNHEY, CDR2 SVGAGI. The CDR3 contains 16 residues. J lost 4 bases, V lost 0 bases, and 7 bases had no gene match. The CDR3 region is CASSYSQGALRTEAFF. CDR3 in DNA: TGTGCCAGCAGTTACTCTCAGGGGGCGTTGCGCACTGAAGCTTTCTTT.

This chain links TRBV9 with TRBJ2-1; TRBD1 matches at 11 bases. CDR1 and CDR2 from the germline V gene are SGDLS and YYNGEE. The J segment lost 8 bases and the V segment lost 0 bases, leaving 10 bases of the junction unmatched. The CDR3 extends over 17 amino acids. The CDR3 DNA reads as TGTGCCAGCAGCGTAGCGTTTAGGGACAGGGGGGGAGATGAGCAGTTCTTC. Encoded protein: CASSVAFRDRGGDEQFF.

There are a few counts of this clone. The chain couples TRBV18 to TRBJ1-1; TRBD1 aligns across 7 bases. CDR3 length equals 15 residues. V lost 2 bases, J lost 1 base, and 4 bases stayed unmatched. Germline CDR1 and CDR2: KGHSH and LQKENI. The CDR3 here is CASSPETGTNTEAFF. The CDR3 bases are TGTGCCAGCTCACCAGAGACAGGGACGAACACTGAAGCTTTCTTT. Complete variable domain (other parts from reference TRBV18 and TRBJ1-1): NAGVMQNPRHLVRRRGQEARLRCSPMKGHSHVYWYRQLPEEGLKFMVYLQKENIIDESGMPKERFSAEFPKEGPSILRIQQVVRGDSAAYFCASSPETGTNTEAFFGQGTRLTVV.

V is TRBV28 and J is TRBJ2-3, with 10 bases identical to TRBD2. V trimming: 5 bases; J trimming: 5 bases; junction bases outside the gene matches: 7. This CDR3 has 15 amino acids. In germline, CDR1 is MDHEN, CDR2 SYDVKM. CDR3 amino acids: CASSPLAGEVDTQYF. The CDR3 nucleotides read TGTGCCAGCAGTCCCCTAGCGGGGGAGGTAGATACGCAGTATTTT.

The V gene is TRBV19, the J gene TRBJ2-7; D possibly corresponds to TRBD1 (6 bases). CDR1 is LNHDA, CDR2 SQIVND, per germline (reference sequence). Trimming removed 1 base from V and 7 bases from J, with 14 bases in between. The CDR3 is 14 amino acids. The CDR3 is CASSIGTGISEQYF. CDR3 DNA: TGTGCCAGTAGTATAGGAACAGGGATAAGTGAGCAGTACTTC.

This chain links TRBV4-1 with TRBJ1-2, with a tentative D call TRBD1 (5 bases). Trimming cost V 1 base and J 3 bases, with 9 bases left between them. The CDR3 runs 14 residues. The germline V gene encodes CDR1 MGHRA and CDR2 YSYEKL. The CDR3 reads CASSQVTGDYGYTF. In DNA, the CDR3 is TGCGCCAGCAGCCAAGTTACAGGCGACTATGGCTACACCTTC.

CDR3 nucleotides: TGTGCCACCACTCTAACCCGTAGCACCGGGGAGCTGTTTTTT. This encodes CATTLTRSTGELFF. The V call is TRBV6-5, the J call TRBJ2-2; D remains unclear. CDR3 length equals 14 residues. Trimming left V 10 bases short and J 4 bases short, with 16 bases between. CDR1 is MNHEY and CDR2 is SVGAGI in the germline V gene.

V usage is TRBV2 and J usage is TRBJ2-2, with TRBD2 identical over 9 bases. Germline loops: CDR1 SNHLY, CDR2 FYNNEI. V dropped 10 bases and J dropped 7; count of bases not matched to a gene: 10. The CDR3 consists of 14 residues. The CDR3, as DNA: TGTGCCATCAACCTAGCGGGGACTCTCGGGGAGCTGTTTTTT. As protein: CAINLAGTLGELFF.

The rearrangement uses TRBV4-1 and TRBJ1-2, with 7 bases that match TRBD1. Germline-derived CDR1 and CDR2 are MGHRA and YSYEKL. This CDR3 is built from 15 residues. The junction had 5 bases not matched to a gene; V was cut back by 1 base and J by 3 bases. This chain's CDR3 is CASSQAGRGDYGYTF. The CDR3 DNA reads as TGCGCCAGCAGCCAAGCAGGCAGGGGGGACTATGGCTACACCTTC.

The V gene is TRBV10-2, the J gene TRBJ2-1, with 13 bases matching TRBD2. The germline V gene has CDR1 WSHSY and CDR2 SAAADI. The junction had 17 bases not matched to a gene; V was cut back by 4 bases and J by 2 bases. The CDR3 runs to 21 residues. The CDR3 sequence is CASSGGTSGTYTAPTYNEQFF. The CDR3 DNA reads TGCGCCAGCAGTGGAGGGACTAGCGGGACCTACACCGCCCCGACCTACAATGAGCAGTTCTTC.

V gene TRBV27 combines with J gene TRBJ2-5; possible D gene TRBD2, 6 bases. The end of the DNA fits TRBJ2-7 better, so the J call may be wrong. CDR1 and CDR2 (germline): MNHEY, SMNVEV (reference sequence). This CDR3 has 15 amino acids. The DNA of the CDR3 is TGTGCCAGCAGTTTAGGGGGAACGGGGGTTGCCGAGCAGTACTTC. Protein sequence: CASSLGGTGVAEQYF.

V is TRBV4-3 and J is TRBJ2-1; D may be TRBD1 (6 bases). V lost 1 base and J 5 bases, leaving 15 bases between the germline ends. CDR3 length: 16 residues. CDR1 is LGHNA, CDR2 YSLEER, per germline. CDR3 sequence reads: CASSQVRDTSNNEQFF. CDR3 in DNA: TGCGCCAGCAGCCAAGTACGGGACACCAGTAACAATGAGCAGTTCTTC.

The CDR3 sequence is CASSQDQLAGELFF. In DNA form, the CDR3 reads TGCGCCAGCAGCCAAGATCAATTAGCCGGGGAGCTGTTTTTT. J is TRBJ2-2 and V is TRBV4-1; D gene ambiguous. Trimming cost V 0 bases and J 6 bases, with 8 bases left between them. The V gene's germline CDR1 is MGHRA and CDR2 YSYEKL. The CDR3 runs 14 residues.

V and J are TRBV4-1 and TRBJ1-1, with a tentative D call TRBD1 (5 bases). Germline values: CDR1 MGHRA, CDR2 YSYEKL. The length of the CDR3 is 14 residues. V was shortened by 4 bases and J by 4 bases, with 13 bases between the two germline ends. The CDR3 bases are TGCGCCAGCAGCCCCGGAGTGGGGACCACTGAAGCTTTCTTT. It encodes CASSPGVGTTEAFF.

The gene calls are TRBV27 and TRBJ2-1; 13 nucleotides agree with TRBD2. CDR1 is MNHEY, CDR2 SMNVEV, per germline (reference sequence). J lost 7 bases, V lost 5 bases, and 5 bases had no gene match. The CDR3 runs 15 residues. CDR3 protein: CASSTGTSGVNEQFF. The CDR3 coding sequence is TGTGCCAGCAGTACCGGGACTAGCGGGGTGAATGAGCAGTTCTTC.

The V call is TRBV28, the J call TRBJ2-5, with 9 bases identical to TRBD2. Germline values: CDR1 MDHEN, CDR2 SYDVKM. The CDR3 extends over 15 amino acids. Trimming took 3 bases from V and 2 from J; bases not matched to a gene: 4. DNA for the CDR3: TGTGCCAGCAGTTTCCCGACTAGCGGACAAGAGACCCAGTACTTC. Its translation: CASSFPTSGQETQYF. Together with reference TRBV28 and TRBJ2-5, the CDR3 gives the full variable domain: DVKVTQSSRYLVKRTGEKVFLECVQDMDHENMFWYRQDPGLGLRLIYFSYDVKMKEKGDIPEGYSVSREKKERFSLILESASTNQTSMYLCASSFPTSGQETQYFGPGTRLLVL.

This clone was observed a single time. The J gene is TRBJ2-2, the V gene TRBV5-4; weak D call: TRBD2 (5 bases). This CDR3 region has 15 residues. Germline V gene sequence: CDR1 SGHNT, CDR2 YYREEE (reference sequence). V was clipped by 0 bases and J by 6 bases, with 12 bases between them. Here the CDR3 DNA reads TGTGCCAGCAGCTTGGAGGACTTGGTCGCCGGGGAGCTGTTTTTT. Translated: CASSLEDLVAGELFF.

Turning to this clone: The sample carries other DNA sequences with the same CDR3. This chain links TRBV7-8 with TRBJ2-2; a weak D match, TRBD1 (6 bases). Looked up from germline, CDR1 is SGHVS and CDR2 is FQNEAQ. Trimming stripped 4 bases from V and 3 bases from J, with 9 bases between. CDR3 length: 14 amino acids. The CDR3 coding sequence is TGTGCCAGCAGCTCACAGGGTTACACCGGGGAGCTGTTTTTT. Translated: CASSSQGYTGELFF.